The sequence of this T cell receptor (beta chain) was determined in a study of response to subunit inactivated influenza vaccine. A single record per CDR3 protein comes from TCRdb applying MiXCR to the RT-PCR reads. This table holds more than 450,000 distinct CDR3 sequences, 10% to 15% found once. Only a few counts were recorded for this clonotype. The antigen is not known. V trimming: 4 bases; J trimming: 3 bases; junction bases outside the gene matches: 7. CDR3 length: 14 residues. From germline, CDR1 is SGDLS and CDR2 YYNGEE. Broader study findings: The authors put forward the suggestion that each seasonal influenza vaccination may bring in only a limited number of new T cells.

The input for sequencing was PBMCs from blood, taken on the day of vaccination. This receptor was taken from a man aged 50 or older who received an inactivated influenza vaccine. V gene TRBV9 combines with J gene TRBJ2-7, with 7 bases lining up with TRBD2. This CDR3 is CASSPQLADYEQYF. The CDR3 DNA reads as TGTGCCAGCAGCCCCCAGCTAGCGGACTACGAGCAGTACTTC.